A single sample is the source of the 8 T cell receptor beta chains below, sequenced in a study of blood T cell repertoires in COVID-19. Assay used: immunoSEQ multiplex PCR; TCRdb lists only in-frame clones, some missing. The repertoire has around 120,000 clones, 79% of them found once; the top ten carry approximately 3.9%. The sample was peripheral blood. Receptor source: an elderly woman with acute or convalescent COVID-19.

The gene calls are TRBV14 and TRBJ1-6; D might be TRBD1 (5 bases). The CDR3 spans 14 residues. The germline V gene has CDR1 SGHDN and CDR2 FVKESK. V lost 4 bases, J lost 8 bases, and 12 bases lay in between. The CDR3 sequence is CASSLDTSYSPLHF. CDR3 bases: TGTGCCAGCAGCCTGGACACCTCCTATTCACCCCTCCACTTT.

The J gene is TRBJ1-1, the V gene TRBV5-6, with 8 bases aligning to TRBD1. The CDR3 runs to 13 residues. V was clipped by 5 bases and J by 3 bases; unmatched bases: 3. CDR1 is SGHDT and CDR2 is YYEEEE in the germline V gene. DNA of the CDR3: TGTGCCAGCAGTCAGACAGGGGACACTGAAGCTTTCTTT. Translated, it gives CASSQTGDTEAFF.

This clone appeared once. The chain couples TRBV28 to TRBJ1-6; 7 nucleotides align to TRBD1. The CDR3 sequence is 13 residues long. V dropped 10 bases and J dropped 10; count of bases not matched to a gene: 10. Germline CDR1 MDHEN, CDR2 SYDVKM. The DNA of the CDR3 is TGTGCCACCCTGTCCACAGGGGTCTCACCCCTCCACTTT. Amino acid sequence: CATLSTGVSPLHF.

The chain combines TRBV5-1 with TRBJ1-1, with TRBD1 as a possible D gene (5 bases). V gave up 0 bases and J gave up 1 base, with 13 bases separating them. The germline gives CDR1 SGHRS, CDR2 YFSETQ. CDR3 length: 16 amino acids. As DNA, the CDR3 is TGCGCCAGCAGCTTGGAACCAGGCAGGGCGAACACTGAAGCTTTCTTT. Its protein is CASSLEPGRANTEAFF. The variable domain in full, with the rest retrieved from reference TRBV5-1 and TRBJ1-1, is KAGVTQTPRYLIKTRGQQVTLSCSPISGHRSVSWYQQTPGQGLQFLFEYFSETQRNKGNFPGRFSGRQFSNSRSEMNVSTLELGDSALYLCASSLEPGRANTEAFFGQGTRLTVV.

The chain recombines TRBV19 with TRBJ1-1; 7 bases are shared with TRBD1. The V gene's germline CDR1 is LNHDA and CDR2 SQIVND (reference sequence). Trimming at V came to 6 bases and at J to 0 bases, leaving 1 base not matched to a gene. The CDR3 has 13 residues. The CDR3 DNA reads TGTGCCAGTAGACAGGGGCTGAACACTGAAGCTTTCTTT. It yields the protein CASRQGLNTEAFF.

The V gene is TRBV28, the J gene TRBJ1-5; D is perhaps TRBD1 (5 bases). The germline V and J ends were trimmed by 6 bases and 4 bases, with 16 bases remaining between them. Germline CDR1 MDHEN, CDR2 SYDVKM. The CDR3 runs 15 residues. The CDR3 loop reads CASRSTGVQNQPQHF. CDR3 DNA sequence: TGTGCCAGCAGATCTACAGGTGTACAAAATCAGCCCCAGCATTTT.

CDR3 sequence: CASSIEGWREGSNEQFF. The CDR3 DNA reads as TGTGCCAGCAGTATAGAAGGGTGGCGGGAGGGGAGCAATGAGCAGTTCTTC. This sequence joins TRBV7-2 and TRBJ2-1, with 9 positions matching TRBD2. The CDR3 loop spans 17 amino acids. V dropped 6 bases and J dropped 6; count of bases not matched to a gene: 15. CDR1 is SGHTA and CDR2 is FQGNSA in the germline V gene.

V usage is TRBV11-3 and J usage is TRBJ1-1, with D possibly matching TRBD1 (5 bases). Between the trimmed V and J ends, which lost 5 bases and 0 bases, there was a span of 10 bases. This CDR3 has 14 amino acids. The germline CDR1 and CDR2 sequences are SGHNT and YENEEA. In nucleotides, the CDR3 is TGTGCCAGCAGCCCTACGGGGGTGAACACTGAAGCTTTCTTT. This codes for CASSPTGVNTEAFF.